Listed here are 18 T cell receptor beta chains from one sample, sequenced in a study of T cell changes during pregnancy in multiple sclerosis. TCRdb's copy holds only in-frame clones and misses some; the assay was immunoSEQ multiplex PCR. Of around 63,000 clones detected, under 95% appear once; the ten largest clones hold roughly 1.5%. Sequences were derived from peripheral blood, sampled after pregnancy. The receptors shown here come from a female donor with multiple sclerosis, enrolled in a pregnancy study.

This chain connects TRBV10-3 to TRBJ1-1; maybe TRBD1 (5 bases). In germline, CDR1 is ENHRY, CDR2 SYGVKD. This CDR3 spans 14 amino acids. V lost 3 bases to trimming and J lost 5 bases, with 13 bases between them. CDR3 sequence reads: CAISDGRGRTEAFF. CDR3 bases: TGTGCCATCAGTGACGGGAGGGGTAGGACTGAAGCTTTCTTT.

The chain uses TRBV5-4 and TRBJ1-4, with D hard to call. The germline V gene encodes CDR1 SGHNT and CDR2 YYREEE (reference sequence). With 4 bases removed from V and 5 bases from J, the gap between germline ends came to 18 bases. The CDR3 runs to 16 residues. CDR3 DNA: TGTGCCAGCAGCGAGGTCGGCCGGGGAGAGAATGAAAAACTGTTTTTT. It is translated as CASSEVGRGENEKLFF.

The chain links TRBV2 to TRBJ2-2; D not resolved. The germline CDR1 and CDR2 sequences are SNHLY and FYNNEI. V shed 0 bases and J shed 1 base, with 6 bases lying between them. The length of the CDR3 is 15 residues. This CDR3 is CASSEAGRNTGELFF. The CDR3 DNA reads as TGTGCCAGCAGTGAAGCTGGCCGGAACACCGGGGAGCTGTTTTTT.

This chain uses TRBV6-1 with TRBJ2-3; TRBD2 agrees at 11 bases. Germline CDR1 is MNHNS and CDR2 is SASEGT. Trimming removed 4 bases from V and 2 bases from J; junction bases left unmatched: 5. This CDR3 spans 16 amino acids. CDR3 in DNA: TGTGCCAGCAGTGTAATAGCGGGGGGGGACACAGATACGCAGTATTTT. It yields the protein CASSVIAGGDTDTQYF.

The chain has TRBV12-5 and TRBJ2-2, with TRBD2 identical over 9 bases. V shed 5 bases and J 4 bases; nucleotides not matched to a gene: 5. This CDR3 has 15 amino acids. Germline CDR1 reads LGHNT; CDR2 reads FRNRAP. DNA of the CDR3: TGTGCTAGTGGTCTGGGACTAGCCGCCACCGGGGAGCTGTTTTTT. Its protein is CASGLGLAATGELFF.

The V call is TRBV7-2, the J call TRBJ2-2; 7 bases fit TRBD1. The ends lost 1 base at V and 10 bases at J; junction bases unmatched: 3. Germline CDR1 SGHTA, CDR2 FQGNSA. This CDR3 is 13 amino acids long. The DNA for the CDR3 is TGTGCCAGCAGCTTAGAGACAGGGTTGGAGCTGTTTTTT. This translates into CASSLETGLELFF.

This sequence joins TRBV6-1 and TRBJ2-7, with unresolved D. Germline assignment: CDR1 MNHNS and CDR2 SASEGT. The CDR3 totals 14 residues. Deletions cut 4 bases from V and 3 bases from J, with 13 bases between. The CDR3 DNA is TGTGCCAGCAGTGCTAGTTCCACCGGCTACGAGCAGTACTTC. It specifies CASSASSTGYEQYF.

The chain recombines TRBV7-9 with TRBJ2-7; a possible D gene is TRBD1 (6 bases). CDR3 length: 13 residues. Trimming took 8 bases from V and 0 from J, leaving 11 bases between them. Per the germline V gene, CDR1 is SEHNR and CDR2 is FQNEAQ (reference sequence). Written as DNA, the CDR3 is TGTGCCAGCTGCCCAGGGGCCTCCTACGAGCAGTACTTC. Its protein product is CASCPGASYEQYF.

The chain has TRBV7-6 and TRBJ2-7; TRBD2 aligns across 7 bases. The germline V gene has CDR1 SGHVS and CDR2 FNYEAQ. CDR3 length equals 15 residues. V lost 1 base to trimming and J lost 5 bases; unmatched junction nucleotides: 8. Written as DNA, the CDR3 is TGTGCCAGCAGCTTAGGCGCGGGAGTCCTTAACGAGCAGTACTTC. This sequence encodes CASSLGAGVLNEQYF.

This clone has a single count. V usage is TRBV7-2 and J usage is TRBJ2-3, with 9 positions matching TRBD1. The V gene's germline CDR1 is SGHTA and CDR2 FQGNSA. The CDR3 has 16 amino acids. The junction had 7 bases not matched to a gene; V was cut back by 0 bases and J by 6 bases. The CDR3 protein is CASSLADTGGMDTQYF. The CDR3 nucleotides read TGTGCCAGCAGCTTAGCCGACACAGGGGGCATGGATACGCAGTATTTT.

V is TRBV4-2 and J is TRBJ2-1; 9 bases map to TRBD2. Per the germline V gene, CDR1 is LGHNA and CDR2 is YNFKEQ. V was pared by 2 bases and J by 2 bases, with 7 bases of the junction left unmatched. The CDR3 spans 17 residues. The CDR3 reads CASSQRALAGTYNEQFF. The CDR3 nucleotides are TGTGCCAGCAGCCAACGGGCCCTAGCGGGGACCTACAATGAGCAGTTCTTC.

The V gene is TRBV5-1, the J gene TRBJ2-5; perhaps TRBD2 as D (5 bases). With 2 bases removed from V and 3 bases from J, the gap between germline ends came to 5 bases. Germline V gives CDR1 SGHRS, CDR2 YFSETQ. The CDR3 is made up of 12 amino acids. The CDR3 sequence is CASSFGEETQYF. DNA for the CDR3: TGCGCCAGCAGCTTCGGGGAAGAGACCCAGTACTTC.

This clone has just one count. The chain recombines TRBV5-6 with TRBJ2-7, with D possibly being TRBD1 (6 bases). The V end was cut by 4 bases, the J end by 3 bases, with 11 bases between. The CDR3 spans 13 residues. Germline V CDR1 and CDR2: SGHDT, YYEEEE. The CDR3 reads CASSPGQYYEQYF. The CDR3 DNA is TGTGCCAGCAGCCCCGGACAGTACTACGAGCAGTACTTC.

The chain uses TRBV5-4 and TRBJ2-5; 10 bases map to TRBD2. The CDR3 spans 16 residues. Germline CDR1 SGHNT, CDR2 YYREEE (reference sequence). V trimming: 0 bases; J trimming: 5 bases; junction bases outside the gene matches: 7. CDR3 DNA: TGTGCCAGCAGCTTGGTTTTAGCGGGAGGTCTGGAGACCCAGTACTTC. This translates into CASSLVLAGGLETQYF.

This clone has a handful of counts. CDR3: CSAGDMNTEAFF. The CDR3 DNA follows: TGCAGCGCTGGGGACATGAACACTGAAGCTTTCTTT. The chain carries TRBV29-1 and TRBJ1-1, with D perhaps matching TRBD1 (6 bases). Germline assignment: CDR1 SQVTM and CDR2 ANQGSEA. The CDR3 has 12 residues. V lost 7 bases to trimming and J lost 0 bases, with 9 bases between them.

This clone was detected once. This CDR3 reads CASSLAAGGPYGYTF. The CDR3 DNA is TGCGCCAGCAGCTTGGCGGCAGGGGGTCCTTATGGCTACACCTTC. The J gene is TRBJ1-2, the V gene TRBV5-1, with 7 bases lining up with TRBD1. The CDR3 spans 15 residues. The germline V gene encodes CDR1 SGHRS and CDR2 YFSETQ. The V gene end was trimmed by 0 bases and the J gene end by 5 bases; junction bases not matched to a gene: 7.

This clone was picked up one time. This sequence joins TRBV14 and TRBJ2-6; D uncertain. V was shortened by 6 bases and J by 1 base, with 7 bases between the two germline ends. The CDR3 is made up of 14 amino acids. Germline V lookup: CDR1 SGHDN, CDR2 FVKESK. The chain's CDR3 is CASRRTSGANVLTF. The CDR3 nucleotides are TGTGCCAGCAGGCGAACTTCTGGGGCCAACGTCCTGACTTTC. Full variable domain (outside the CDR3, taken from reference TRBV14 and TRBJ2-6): EAGVTQFPSHSVIEKGQTVTLRCDPISGHDNLYWYRRVMGKEIKFLLHFVKESKQDESGMPNNRFLAERTGGTYSTLKVQPAELEDSGVYFCASRRTSGANVLTFGAGSRLTVL.

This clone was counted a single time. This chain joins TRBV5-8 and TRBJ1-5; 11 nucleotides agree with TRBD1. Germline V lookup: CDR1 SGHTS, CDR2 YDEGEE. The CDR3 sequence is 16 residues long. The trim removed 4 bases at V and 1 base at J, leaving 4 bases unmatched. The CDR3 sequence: CASSPRDRGSNQPQHF. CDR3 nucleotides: TGTGCCAGCAGCCCCCGGGACAGGGGGAGCAATCAGCCCCAGCATTTT.